Listed below are T cell receptor beta chains from one sample, sequenced in a study of blood T cell repertoires in COVID-19. Libraries were prepared by immunoSEQ multiplex PCR; TCRdb keeps only in-frame clonotypes and omits some of them. The sample lists under 120,000 clones, 69% occurring once. Sequencing was carried out using peripheral blood. The source is a man older than 75 with acute or convalescent COVID-19. The CDR3 runs from the conserved cysteine through the conserved F or W. Fields, in order: D gene, V gene, J gene, clone size, CDR3 DNA, CDR3 protein. A D gene is named only where the DNA matches it firmly. Not every row has a clone size; where given, it reads once, few, many or a size class.

TRBD1,TRBV6-6,TRBJ1-1,-,TGTGCCAGCAGACAACCTCAGGGGGCGGTTGAAGCTTTCTTT,CASRQPQGAVEAFF
TRBD2,TRBV7-9,TRBJ2-1,-,TGTGCCAGCAGCTTGACCCTAGCGGGGCTAGACAATGAGCAGTTCTTC,CASSLTLAGLDNEQFF
TRBD1,TRBV11-3,TRBJ2-3,-,TGTGCCAGCAGCTACAGACAGGGGGGCACAGATACGCAGTATTTT,CASSYRQGGTDTQYF
TRBD1,TRBV24-1,TRBJ2-7,few,TGTGCCACCCAAGCCGGGACAGGGTTCCACGAGCAGTACTTC,CATQAGTGFHEQYF
-,TRBV2,TRBJ1-5,-,TGTGCCAGCAGTGAAGCGCTTCGGGGGGGTGGTCAGCCCCAGCATTTT,CASSEALRGGGQPQHF
-,TRBV7-2,TRBJ2-3,-,TGTGCCAGCAGCGCCAAAGGGGCAACGGCAGATACGCAGTATTTT,CASSAKGATADTQYF
-,TRBV6-5,TRBJ2-1,-,TGTGCCAGCAGTTACGACAGCTACAATGAGCAGTTCTTC,CASSYDSYNEQFF
TRBD2,TRBV7-9,TRBJ2-1,once,TGTGCCAGCAGCTCTAGACTAGCGGGACGACCCAATGAGCAGTTCTTC,CASSSRLAGRPNEQFF
-,TRBV28,TRBJ1-1,once,TGTGCCAGCGGTTCAGGGAAGCCCACTGAAGCTTTCTTT,CASGSGKPTEAFF
TRBD2,TRBV5-1,TRBJ2-1,few,TGCGCCAGCAGCTTGGGACTAGCGGGAGAGAACGAGCAGTTCTTC,CASSLGLAGENEQFF
TRBD1,TRBV19,TRBJ2-2,-,TGTGCCAGTAGTAAGGACAGGGGGCGCACCGGGGAGCTGTTTTTT,CASSKDRGRTGELFF
-,TRBV28,TRBJ1-3,-,TGTGCCAGCAGTTTATTAGGCAGGGCCTCTGGAAACACCATATATTTT,CASSLLGRASGNTIYF
-,TRBV18,TRBJ1-4,-,TGTGCCAGCTCACCGGAAGGACAGATTAATGAAAAACTGTTTTTT,CASSPEGQINEKLFF
-,TRBV27,TRBJ2-7,few,TGTGCCAGCAGTCGCCCCGGGACTGGCAACTACGAGCAGTACTTC,CASSRPGTGNYEQYF
-,TRBV10-3,TRBJ2-4,-,TGTGCCATCAGTGAGCGGGAGCCCCGGGACATTCAGTACTTC,CAISEREPRDIQYF
TRBD1,TRBV2,TRBJ2-6,-,TGTGCCAGCAGTGAATGGGGACAGCCCTACTCTGGGGCCAACGTCCTGACTTTC,CASSEWGQPYSGANVLTF
-,TRBV28,TRBJ2-1,-,TGTGCCAGCAGTTTGCACGGTGATGCCTATGAGCAGTTCTTC,CASSLHGDAYEQFF
TRBD1,TRBV7-9,TRBJ1-5,-,TGTGCCAGCAGCTTAGGGACAGGGAATCAGCCCCAGCATTTT,CASSLGTGNQPQHF
-,TRBV30,TRBJ2-1,-,TGTGCCTGGTCCGGGATTCGCGTGGTTGAGCAGTTCTTC,CAWSGIRVVEQFF
-,TRBV30,TRBJ2-2,once,TGTGCCTGGACCCCTCAACACGGGGAGCTGTTTTTT,CAWTPQHGELFF
TRBD2,TRBV5-1,TRBJ2-7,-,TGCGCCAGCAGCGCCGGGGGGGTGGCTACCGAGCAGTACTTC,CASSAGGVATEQYF
TRBD2,TRBV3-1/TRBV3-2,TRBJ2-1,-,TGTGCCAGCAGCAGGAGAACTAGCGGGAGTTCGAATGAGCAGTTCTTC,CASSRRTSGSSNEQFF
-,TRBV18,TRBJ2-2,-,TGTGCCAGCTCACCACCGGTTTCTAGCGCCGGGGAGCTGTTTTTT,CASSPPVSSAGELFF
TRBD1,TRBV9,TRBJ1-2,few,TGTGCCAGCAGCGTCCGGGACAGGCAGAGCTATGGCTACACCTTC,CASSVRDRQSYGYTF
-,TRBV9,TRBJ2-3,-,TGTGCCAGCAGCGCCGACCGACTCCTCCCCCGGTCTAATACGCAGTATTTT,CASSADRLLPRSNTQYF
TRBD2,TRBV7-2,TRBJ2-1,-,TGTGCCAGCACCACGACTAGCGGGAGGAATGAGCAGTTCTTC,CASTTTSGRNEQFF
TRBD2,TRBV7-2,TRBJ2-7,-,TGTGCCAGCAGACTCGGGACTAGCGGGAGTGACGAGCAGTACTTC,CASRLGTSGSDEQYF
-,TRBV19,TRBJ1-4,many,TGTGCCAGTAGTATAAACAGGAGACCCGCAACTAATGAAAAACTGTTTTTT,CASSINRRPATNEKLFF
-,TRBV2,TRBJ2-1,-,TGTGCCAGCAGCGCCGAAGGAGTCGGGAATGAGCAGTTCTTC,CASSAEGVGNEQFF
-,TRBV5-1,TRBJ2-7,-,TGCGCCAGCAGCCACCGGGACTTCCAATACGAGCAGTACTTC,CASSHRDFQYEQYF
-,TRBV7-9,TRBJ2-3,-,TGTGCCAGCAGCTCCCGCGGGGCCGGGGCGGGCACAGATACGCAGTATTTT,CASSSRGAGAGTDTQYF